The next 21 T cell receptor beta chains were all read from a single sample in a study of regulatory T cells in long-lasting Graves disease. The authors built TCR beta libraries using iRepertoire HTBI primers and Arm-PCR of CDR3 regions. TCRdb ran MiXCR on the multiplex PCR reads and lists one entry per CDR3 protein. In the table there are roughly 420,000 distinct CDR3 sequences, over 15% of which are singletons. The time point: newly diagnosed GD, antithyroid drugs for less than 3 months. Extracted PBMC RNA gave rise to the TCR library. These same records also appear under a second study, on T cells in Graves' hyperthyroidism and ophthalmopathy.

The source material was peripheral blood mononuclear cells (PBMCs), sampled at new diagnosis, from a patient treated with antithyroid drugs. These receptors originate from a woman between 18 and 30 years old with Graves disease.

As concerns this clonotype: Possible read error: a much larger clone is one base away. CDR3 sequence reads: CTSSRSNNGYTF. CDR3 coding DNA: TGTACCAGCTCACGCTCTAACAATGGCTACACCTTC. This sequence joins TRBV18 and TRBJ1-2; no clear D gene. CDR1 and CDR2 (germline): KGHSH, LQKENI. CDR3 length: 12 amino acids.

CDR3 sequence (DNA): TGCAGTGCTACTAGGACAGTCGGCAATGAGCAGTTCTTC. The encoded protein is CSATRTVGNEQFF. The V call is TRBV20-1, the J call TRBJ2-1, with TRBD1 as a possible D gene (6 bases). The germline V gene encodes CDR1 DFQATT and CDR2 SNEGSKA (reference sequence). The V and J ends lost 4 bases and 6 bases respectively, with 13 bases between them. The length of the CDR3 is 13 residues.

This clonotype was seen repeatedly, ten times or more. J is TRBJ2-1 and V is TRBV5-1, with D possibly TRBD1 on 6 matching bases. This CDR3 is built from 16 residues. Germline loops: CDR1 SGHRS, CDR2 YFSETQ. Trimming removed 1 base at V and 4 bases at J, with 15 bases between. The CDR3, as DNA: TGCGCCAGCAGCTTGAGGGCAGGGGCCGCGTACAATGAGCAGTTCTTC. Its translation: CASSLRAGAAYNEQFF.

This clonotype was counted between two and nine times. The genes are TRBV27 and TRBJ2-5, with 7 bases identical to TRBD2. In germline, CDR1 is MNHEY, CDR2 SMNVEV (reference sequence). The ends lost 2 bases at V and 5 bases at J; junction bases unmatched: 11. The CDR3 consists of 16 residues. The chain's CDR3 is CASSLVGVGGRETQYF. CDR3 DNA sequence: TGTGCCAGCAGTTTAGTGGGCGTGGGGGGGAGGGAGACCCAGTACTTC.

J is TRBJ2-2 and V is TRBV7-3; 9 nucleotides agree with TRBD1. CDR3 length: 15 amino acids. J gave up 4 bases and V 9 bases, and 9 bases lay outside the gene matches. Germline loops: CDR1 SGHTA, CDR2 FQGTGA. The CDR3 DNA is TGTGCCAGTACGACACAGGGGGCAGGCACCGGGGAGCTGTTTTTT. It specifies CASTTQGAGTGELFF.

Ten or more counts support this clonotype. V gene TRBV4-1 combines with J gene TRBJ2-7, with 8 bases lining up with TRBD2. The CDR3 contains 14 residues. Germline V gene data show CDR1 as MGHRA and CDR2 as YSYEKL. After removal of 2 bases from V and 6 bases from J, the junction contained 6 bases not matched to a gene. The CDR3 DNA reads TGCGCCAGCAGCCAAACGGGACTAGTTCCCGAGCAGTACTTC. This codes for CASSQTGLVPEQYF.

The chain uses TRBV6-1 and TRBJ2-7; 8 bases fit TRBD1. The CDR3 totals 15 residues. The J segment lost 7 bases and the V segment lost 6 bases, leaving 14 bases of the junction unmatched. The germline gives CDR1 MNHNS, CDR2 SASEGT. CDR3 region: CASSPILDRVGEQYF. CDR3 nucleotides: TGTGCCAGCAGCCCTATACTGGACAGGGTGGGGGAGCAGTACTTC.

The sample holds a few counts of this clonotype. CDR3: CASRDTDNYGYTF. CDR3 sequence (DNA): TGTGCCAGCCGGGACACCGATAACTATGGCTACACCTTC. This rearrangement joins TRBV19 to TRBJ1-2; possible D gene TRBD1, 6 bases. Germline V gene lookup returns CDR1 LNHDA and CDR2 SQIVND (reference sequence). Trimming removed 9 bases from V and 1 base from J, with 12 bases in between. The CDR3 consists of 13 residues.

This clonotype has ten or more counts. V is TRBV5-1 and J is TRBJ1-1, with no clear D. V was pared by 3 bases and J by 6 bases, with 15 bases between. This CDR3 region has 14 residues. Germline V CDR1 and CDR2: SGHRS, YFSETQ. CDR3 amino acids: CASSWTADSSEAFF. The CDR3 nucleotides read TGCGCCAGCAGCTGGACGGCTGATAGTTCTGAAGCTTTCTTT. The whole variable domain, filled in from reference TRBV5-1 and TRBJ1-1, reads KAGVTQTPRYLIKTRGQQVTLSCSPISGHRSVSWYQQTPGQGLQFLFEYFSETQRNKGNFPGRFSGRQFSNSRSEMNVSTLELGDSALYLCASSWTADSSEAFFGQGTRLTVV.

This clonotype has ten or more counts. The chain is built from TRBV11-2 and TRBJ2-7; 7 nucleotides line up with TRBD2. Germline V CDR1 and CDR2: SGHAT, FQNNGV. The CDR3 consists of 15 residues. The V segment lost 0 bases and the J segment 5 bases; nucleotides outside the gene matches: 7. The DNA for the CDR3 is TGTGCCAGCAGCTTAGAGGCGCGGGAGTCCCACGAGCAGTACTTC. As protein: CASSLEARESHEQYF. Filled out from reference TRBV11-2 and TRBJ2-7, the complete variable domain reads EAGVAQSPRYKIIEKRQSVAFWCNPISGHATLYWYQQILGQGPKLLIQFQNNGVVDDSQLPKDRFSAERLKGVDSTLKIQPAKLEDSAVYLCASSLEARESHEQYFGPGTRLTVT.

CDR3 protein: CASTNTGRDEQYF. CDR3 bases: TGTGCCAGTACCAATACTGGCAGAGACGAGCAGTACTTC. The chain has TRBV19 and TRBJ2-7, with no clear D. This CDR3 has 13 amino acids. Germline lookup yields CDR1 LNHDA and CDR2 SQIVND (reference sequence). Trimming took 7 bases from V and 5 from J, leaving 15 bases between them.

The sample holds many counts of this clonotype. The chain links TRBV5-4 to TRBJ2-1; 8 positions match TRBD2. Germline loops: CDR1 SGHNT, CDR2 YYREEE (reference sequence). V shed 3 bases and J 0 bases; nucleotides not matched to a gene: 5. The CDR3 length is 16 residues. The CDR3 coding sequence is TGTGCCAGCAGCTGGTTTAGCGGGAACTCCTACAATGAGCAGTTCTTC. Protein sequence: CASSWFSGNSYNEQFF.

This clonotype was detected many times. The chain couples TRBV5-1 to TRBJ2-7; tentative D call: TRBD2 (6 bases). Trimming left V 4 bases short and J 7 bases short, with 15 bases between. Germline CDR1 SGHRS, CDR2 YFSETQ. This CDR3 region has 13 residues. CDR3 loop: CASSKPSDLEQYF. Here the CDR3 DNA reads TGCGCCAGCAGCAAACCTAGCGACCTGGAGCAGTACTTC.

A remark on this clonotype: A read error may explain this, as a much larger clone is one base away. The genes are TRBV2 and TRBJ2-1; 11 bases match TRBD2. The germline V gene encodes CDR1 SNHLY and CDR2 FYNNEI. The CDR3 is 15 residues long. The J segment lost 6 bases and the V segment lost 4 bases, leaving 5 bases of the junction unmatched. Here the CDR3 DNA reads TGTGCCAGCAGTGTTGGGCTAGCGGGAGGCAATGAGCAGTTCTTC. Protein sequence: CASSVGLAGGNEQFF.

Concerning this clonotype itself: A much larger clone sits a single nucleotide away, making a read error possible. The genes are TRBV20-1 and TRBJ1-1, with 7 nucleotides matching TRBD1. CDR1 DFQATT and CDR2 SNEGSKA come from the germline V gene (reference sequence). V was pared by 3 bases and J by 4 bases, with 8 bases of the junction left unmatched. The CDR3 is 14 residues long. CDR3 amino acids: CSASSPGDSTEAFF. The DNA for the CDR3 is TGCAGTGCTAGTTCGCCCGGGGACAGCACTGAAGCTTTCTTT.

This clonotype was detected only a few times. The chain is built from TRBV5-5 and TRBJ2-7; weak D call: TRBD2 (5 bases). The CDR3 loop spans 13 amino acids. The germline V gene has CDR1 SGHKS and CDR2 YYEKEE (reference sequence). Trimming cost V 4 bases and J 3 bases, with 11 bases left between them. CDR3: CASSTRANYEQYF. DNA for the CDR3: TGTGCCAGCAGCACTAGGGCCAACTACGAGCAGTACTTC.

In this sample, this clonotype turned up a few times. The gene calls are TRBV12-3 or TRBV12-4 and TRBJ2-3; tentatively, D is TRBD1 (6 bases). V was clipped by 3 bases and J by 3 bases, with 13 bases between them. CDR3 length: 15 amino acids. CDR3 protein: CASSFPLRGTDTQYF. In nucleotides, the CDR3 is TGTGCCAGCAGTTTTCCCCTCAGGGGAACAGATACGCAGTATTTT.

This clonotype was counted only a few times. The chain couples TRBV28 to TRBJ2-5; TRBD1 might be the D (5 bases). The CDR3 length is 17 residues. Germline CDR1 MDHEN, CDR2 SYDVKM. With 6 bases removed from V and 3 bases from J, the gap between germline ends came to 23 bases. CDR3 in amino acids: CASRPLYPGWVEETQYF. The CDR3 DNA is TGTGCCAGCAGGCCCCTCTACCCAGGGTGGGTGGAAGAGACCCAGTACTTC.

This clonotype showed up just a few times. V usage is TRBV5-4 and J usage is TRBJ2-5; possible D gene TRBD1, 5 bases. Germline CDR1 and CDR2: SGHNT and YYREEE (reference sequence). The CDR3 has 14 amino acids. V lost 4 bases and J 2 bases, leaving 12 bases between the germline ends. In DNA form, the CDR3 reads TGTGCCAGCAGCACCCGACAGAAACAAGAGACCCAGTACTTC. As protein: CASSTRQKQETQYF.

This clonotype was seen many times. This rearrangement joins TRBV12-3 or TRBV12-4 to TRBJ2-1; perhaps TRBD1 as D (5 bases). Judging by the DNA end, TRBJ2-5 fits better; the J call may be wrong. CDR3 length: 15 amino acids. CDR3 sequence: CASSFGYGAGETQYF. The CDR3 coding sequence is TGTGCCAGCAGTTTTGGTTATGGGGCCGGGGAGACCCAGTACTTC.

The chain has TRBV20-1 and TRBJ1-6; 7 bases fit TRBD1. Germline V CDR1 and CDR2: DFQATT, SNEGSKA (reference sequence). The CDR3 runs to 15 residues. V lost 2 bases, J lost 1 base, and 2 bases stayed unmatched. The CDR3 DNA is TGCAGTGCTAGACGGGACAGATCCTATAATTCACCCCTCCACTTT. Translating gives CSARRDRSYNSPLHF.